Listed here are 29 T cell receptor beta chains from one sample, sequenced in a study of blood T cells in healthy people across ages. For the second PCR, which ran for roughly 6 to 12 cycles, a sample-barcoded 5' primer and a J-beta primer mix were used. TCRdb re-derived calls from the 5' RACE reads in MiXCR, one entry per CDR3 protein. Altogether more than 1,400,000 distinct CDR3 sequences are present, approximately 42% being singletons, with the ten largest covering less than 8%. Sequenced sample: blood. All receptors come from a woman aged 18-35 years in good health.

The chain has TRBV6-5 and TRBJ2-4; possibly TRBD2 for D (5 bases). TRBJ2-7 matches the DNA end more closely, so the J call is doubtful. This CDR3 has 14 residues. Per germline, CDR1 MNHEY and CDR2 SVGAGI. CDR3 in DNA: TGTGCCATATCCCGAATGGGGAGCTCCTACGAGCAGTACTTC. This translates into CAISRMGSSYEQYF.

This clonotype was seen more than once but under ten times. The gene calls are TRBV6-5 and TRBJ2-7; D not resolved. In germline, CDR1 is MNHEY, CDR2 SVGAGI. The CDR3 is 15 amino acids. The V and J ends lost 0 bases and 1 base respectively, with 10 bases between them. CDR3 sequence reads: CASSYSIGASYEQYF. The CDR3 nucleotides are TGTGCCAGCAGTTACTCGATCGGAGCTTCCTACGAGCAGTACTTC.

In nucleotides, the CDR3 is TGTGCCAGCAGTATACCCGGGACAGGGGGCAATGGCTACACCTTC. It is translated as CASSIPGTGGNGYTF. The V and J genes are TRBV25-1 and TRBJ1-2; 12 bases agree with TRBD1. Germline CDR1 and CDR2: MGHDK and SYGVNS. The CDR3 sequence is 15 residues long. V dropped 5 bases and J dropped 6; count of bases not matched to a gene: 7.

In its sample, this clonotype was seen many times. V and J are TRBV28 and TRBJ2-7; maybe TRBD2 (5 bases). Per the germline V gene, CDR1 is MDHEN and CDR2 is SYDVKM. CDR3 size: 12 residues. V was trimmed by 4 bases and J by 7 bases, leaving 11 bases between them. CDR3 residues: CASSSRTWEQYF. DNA of the CDR3: TGTGCCAGCAGTTCGCGGACTTGGGAGCAGTACTTC.

The table lists this clonotype with a few counts. V and J are TRBV27 and TRBJ2-1, with 7 bases identical to TRBD1. Germline V gene data show CDR1 as MNHEY and CDR2 as SMNVEV (reference sequence). The CDR3 spans 15 residues. V gave up 5 bases and J gave up 0 bases; unmatched junction bases: 4. The CDR3 is CASSEDRFSYNEQFF. In nucleotides, the CDR3 is TGTGCCAGCAGTGAGGACAGGTTCTCCTACAATGAGCAGTTCTTC.

This clonotype was observed a handful of times. The rearrangement joins TRBV7-9 to TRBJ2-7; TRBD1 matches 8 bases. V lost 4 bases to trimming and J lost 9 bases; unmatched junction nucleotides: 14. This CDR3 has 15 residues. Germline V gives CDR1 SEHNR, CDR2 FQNEAQ (reference sequence). The CDR3 nucleotides are TGTGCCAGCAGCTCGGATGGACAGGGTATCCCCCGGCAGTACTTC. This gives the protein CASSSDGQGIPRQYF.

The sample holds a few counts of this clonotype. The chain carries TRBV7-2 and TRBJ2-3; D call uncertain. The CDR3 totals 15 residues. CDR1 is SGHTA, CDR2 FQGNSA, per germline. V was cut by 5 bases and J by 0 bases, with 12 bases left in between. The CDR3 loop reads CASSPLALSTDTQYF. Written as DNA, the CDR3 is TGTGCCAGCAGCCCCTTGGCCCTTAGCACAGATACGCAGTATTTT. The whole variable domain, remainder taken from reference TRBV7-2 and TRBJ2-3, is GAGVSQSPSNKVTEKGKDVELRCDPISGHTALYWYRQSLGQGLEFLIYFQGNSAPDKSGLPSDRFSAERTGGSVSTLTIQRTQQEDSAVYLCASSPLALSTDTQYFGPGTRLTVL.

The chain combines TRBV7-6 with TRBJ2-1, with unresolved D. TRBJ2-7 explains the end of the DNA better; the J call may be wrong. The CDR3 consists of 16 residues. Germline lookup yields CDR1 SGHVS and CDR2 FNYEAQ. CDR3 sequence reads: CASSLSSTLSYNEQYF. CDR3 nucleotide sequence: TGTGCCAGCAGCTTGAGTTCAACCCTCTCCTACAATGAGCAGTACTTC.

The gene calls are TRBV11-1 and TRBJ2-1; a weak D match, TRBD2 (5 bases). The CDR3 length is 14 residues. V lost 5 bases and J lost 4, with 12 bases in between. Germline V gives CDR1 SGHAT, CDR2 FQDESV (reference sequence). CDR3 sequence reads: CASSPYGVYNEQFF. CDR3 DNA sequence: TGTGCCAGCAGCCCGTACGGGGTTTACAATGAGCAGTTCTTC. Complete variable domain (other parts from reference TRBV11-1 and TRBJ2-1): EAEVAQSPRYKITEKSQAVAFWCDPISGHATLYWYRQILGQGPELLVQFQDESVVDDSQLPKDRFSAERLKGVDSTLKIQPAELGDSAMYLCASSPYGVYNEQFFGPGTRLTVL.

The V gene is TRBV5-1, the J gene TRBJ2-5; D gene unclear. There are 16 residues in the CDR3. CDR1 is SGHRS and CDR2 is YFSETQ in the germline V gene. Trimming took 0 bases from V and 4 from J, leaving 16 bases between them. CDR3 loop: CASSLVRALSAETQYF. The CDR3 bases are TGCGCCAGCAGCTTGGTAAGGGCACTCTCGGCAGAGACCCAGTACTTC.

The gene calls are TRBV7-2 and TRBJ2-1, with D possibly being TRBD1 (7 bases). Germline values: CDR1 SGHTA, CDR2 FQGNSA. V lost 5 bases and J 5 bases, leaving 19 bases between the germline ends. This CDR3 has 16 residues. The CDR3 loop is CASSPRQGGFDNEQFF. CDR3 DNA: TGTGCCAGCAGCCCGCGACAGGGAGGTTTTGACAATGAGCAGTTCTTC.

In regard to this clonotype: An end of the junction differs from the germline gene, which may be a read error. V and J are TRBV4-2 and TRBJ2-3; tentatively, D is TRBD1 or TRBD2 (5 bases each). Germline V gene lookup returns CDR1 LGHNA and CDR2 YNFKEQ. The CDR3 contains 14 residues. The CDR3 bases are TGTGCCAGCAGCCAAGTGGGACCACCAGATATGCAGTATTTT. Its protein is CASSQVGPPDMQYF.

This clonotype has more than one count but fewer than ten. This chain connects TRBV7-2 to TRBJ1-1; D remains unclear. V lost 0 bases, J lost 0 bases, and 8 bases lay in between. The CDR3 has 15 amino acids. Looked up from germline, CDR1 is SGHTA and CDR2 is FQGNSA. CDR3 nucleotide sequence: TGTGCCAGCAGCTTAGCGCCCGTTATGAACACTGAAGCTTTCTTT. Its protein is CASSLAPVMNTEAFF.

This sequence joins TRBV28 and TRBJ2-5; 10 bases line up with TRBD1. With the DNA end fitting TRBJ2-7 better, the J assignment may be wrong. CDR1 is MDHEN and CDR2 is SYDVKM in the germline V gene. The CDR3 extends over 17 amino acids. In DNA, the CDR3 is TGTGCCAGCAGTCGAACTACAACACGGACAGGGGGAAACGAGCAGTACTTC. It codes for CASSRTTTRTGGNEQYF.

CDR3 bases: TGTGCCAGCAGCCAAAGCCAGGGCAAAGGACTCCTCCACTTT. Translating it yields CASSQSQGKGLLHF. This chain connects TRBV7-3 to TRBJ1-6; D possibly corresponds to TRBD1 (5 bases). Germline values: CDR1 SGHTA, CDR2 FQGTGA. This CDR3 is 14 amino acids long. With 5 bases removed from V and 15 bases from J, the gap between germline ends came to 20 bases.

This rearrangement joins TRBV12-5 to TRBJ1-4; TRBD1 matches at 7 bases. There are 17 residues in the CDR3. Looked up from germline, CDR1 is LGHNT and CDR2 is FRNRAP. V shed 0 bases and J 8 bases; nucleotides not matched to a gene: 12. DNA of the CDR3: TGTGCTAGTGGTTTGGTTGGTGAAACAGGGGTGGAGGAAAAACTGTTTTTT. The encoded protein is CASGLVGETGVEEKLFF.

The rearrangement joins TRBV11-2 to TRBJ2-5, with TRBD2 identical over 8 bases. The V gene end was trimmed by 1 base and the J gene end by 1 base; junction bases not matched to a gene: 11. The CDR3 extends over 18 amino acids. Germline V CDR1 and CDR2: SGHAT, FQNNGV. Here the CDR3 DNA reads TGTGCCAGCAGCTTAGGGGAATTAGCGGGGACAAGCCAAGAGACCCAGTACTTC. It specifies CASSLGELAGTSQETQYF.

This clonotype occurred a few times. The chain couples TRBV6-2 or TRBV6-3 to TRBJ2-3, with 7 bases matching TRBD2. The CDR3 runs 17 residues. J gave up 1 base and V 2 bases, and 9 bases lay outside the gene matches. Germline V lookup: CDR1 MNHEY, CDR2 SVGEGT. CDR3 residues: CASSYPSGGTRTDTQYF. The CDR3 DNA follows: TGTGCCAGCAGTTACCCGTCCGGGGGGACTCGCACAGATACGCAGTATTTT.

The V call is TRBV9, the J call TRBJ2-1, with TRBD2 matching 8 bases. Germline V gene sequence: CDR1 SGDLS, CDR2 YYNGEE. V lost 0 bases to trimming and J lost 4 bases; unmatched junction nucleotides: 9. The CDR3 has 17 amino acids. The CDR3 region is CASSVVPAGVTYNEQFF. As DNA, the CDR3 is TGTGCCAGCAGCGTAGTCCCAGCGGGGGTTACTTACAATGAGCAGTTCTTC.

A note on this clonotype: Being one base from a much bigger clone, this may be a read error. The rearrangement links TRBV29-1 to TRBJ2-1; no reliable D call. The end of the DNA fits TRBJ2-7 better, so the J call may be wrong. CDR1 SQVTM and CDR2 ANQGSEA come from the germline V gene. This CDR3 is 12 amino acids long. In DNA, the CDR3 is TGCAGCGTTGGCGTCTCCGAGAATGAGCAGTACTTC. This translates into CSVGVSENEQYF.

This clonotype was picked up one time. The chain carries TRBV20-1 and TRBJ2-2; no clear D gene. The CDR3 has 12 amino acids. The germline CDR1 and CDR2 sequences are DFQATT and SNEGSKA (reference sequence). Deletions cut 2 bases from V and 4 bases from J, with 5 bases between. This CDR3 reads CSARPGTGELFF. DNA for the CDR3: TGCAGTGCTAGACCCGGCACCGGGGAGCTGTTTTTT.

The chain couples TRBV14 to TRBJ2-1; possible D gene TRBD2, 5 bases. The V end was cut by 0 bases, the J end by 3 bases, with 21 bases between. The CDR3 sequence is 19 residues long. CDR1 and CDR2 (germline): SGHDN, FVKESK. The CDR3 DNA follows: TGTGCCAGCAGCCAAGAAAGAAGGGCCCAGCGGATAAACTACAATGAGCAGTTCTTC. It encodes CASSQERRAQRINYNEQFF.

The chain links TRBV7-9 to TRBJ2-7, with D tentatively TRBD2 (8 bases). The germline V gene encodes CDR1 SEHNR and CDR2 FQNEAQ (reference sequence). Trimming pared 4 bases from V and 2 bases from J, leaving 15 bases between. CDR3 size: 15 residues. The CDR3 DNA follows: TGTGCCAGCAGCTCGAGACAGGGACTAGCCTACGAGCAGTACTTC. Translating it yields CASSSRQGLAYEQYF.

This clonotype was seen only a few times. The chain is built from TRBV20-1 and TRBJ1-5; 8 bases line up with TRBD1. Germline V lookup: CDR1 DFQATT, CDR2 SNEGSKA (reference sequence). The CDR3 covers 17 residues. The trim removed 6 bases at V and 0 bases at J, leaving 13 bases unmatched. CDR3 sequence (DNA): TGCAGTGCCCCCGACAGGGGAGGAAAGTATAGCAATCAGCCCCAGCATTTT. Protein product: CSAPDRGGKYSNQPQHF.

J is TRBJ1-2 and V is TRBV12-3 or TRBV12-4; 10 bases agree with TRBD1. V was clipped by 5 bases and J by 3 bases; unmatched bases: 9. The length of the CDR3 is 16 residues. CDR3 coding DNA: TGTGCCAGCAGTATAGACAGGGGGCGTATCCACTATGGCTACACCTTC. It translates to CASSIDRGRIHYGYTF.

The chain couples TRBV5-1 to TRBJ2-5; D may correspond to TRBD1 or TRBD2 (5 bases each). V dropped 0 bases and J dropped 2 bases, with 17 bases sitting between them. The germline gives CDR1 SGHRS, CDR2 YFSETQ. This CDR3 is built from 17 residues. CDR3 coding DNA: TGCGCCAGCAGCTTGGCAGTCGGGGCCGGGTTACAAGAGACCCAGTACTTC. Residues: CASSLAVGAGLQETQYF.

There are a few counts of this clonotype. The chain combines TRBV12-5 with TRBJ2-1, with 9 positions matching TRBD2. The CDR3 has 17 amino acids. Germline CDR1 and CDR2: LGHNT and FRNRAP. V shed 3 bases, J shed 3 bases, and the junction held 9 bases outside the gene matches. The CDR3 loop is CASGFRPWTSDYNEQFF. The CDR3 DNA reads TGTGCTAGTGGTTTCCGCCCCTGGACTAGCGACTACAATGAGCAGTTCTTC.

In its sample, this clonotype was seen a few times. The gene calls are TRBV12-3 or TRBV12-4 and TRBJ1-4, with TRBD1 matching 7 bases. The CDR3 has 14 amino acids. V was pared by 7 bases and J by 5 bases, with 7 bases of the junction left unmatched. CDR3 in DNA: TGTGCCAGCACCCATGACAGGGTAAATGAAAAACTGTTTTTT. This sequence encodes CASTHDRVNEKLFF.

The genes are TRBV10-3 and TRBJ2-5, with 9 bases identical to TRBD2. Gene TRBJ2-7 matches the end of the DNA better, so the J call may be wrong. The germline gives CDR1 ENHRY, CDR2 SYGVKD. The CDR3 has 15 residues. CDR3 DNA: TGTGCCATCAGTGAGTCAGCTAGCGGGATCGACGAGCAGTACTTC. The encoded protein is CAISESASGIDEQYF.